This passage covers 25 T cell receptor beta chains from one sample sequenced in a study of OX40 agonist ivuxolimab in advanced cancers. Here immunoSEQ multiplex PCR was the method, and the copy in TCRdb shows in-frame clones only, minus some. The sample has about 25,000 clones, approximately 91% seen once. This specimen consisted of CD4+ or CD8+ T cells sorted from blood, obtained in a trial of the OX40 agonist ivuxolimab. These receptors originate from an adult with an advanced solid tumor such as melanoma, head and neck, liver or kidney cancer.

CDR3 sequence (DNA): TGTGCCAGCAGTCCCCTGACAGGGCACACTGAAGCTTTCTTT. It yields the protein CASSPLTGHTEAFF. The V and J genes are TRBV6-5 and TRBJ1-1; the match to TRBD1 covers 7 bases. J gave up 3 bases and V 5 bases, and 6 bases lay outside the gene matches. The CDR3 is made up of 14 amino acids. CDR1 and CDR2 (germline): MNHEY, SVGAGI.

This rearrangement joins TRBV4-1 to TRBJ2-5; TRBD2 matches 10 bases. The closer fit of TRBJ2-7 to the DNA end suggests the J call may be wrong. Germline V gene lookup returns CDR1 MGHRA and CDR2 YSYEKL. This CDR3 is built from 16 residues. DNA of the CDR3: TGCGCCAGCAGCCAAGGAGCGGGAGGGCTCTCCTACGAGCAGTACTTC. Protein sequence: CASSQGAGGLSYEQYF.

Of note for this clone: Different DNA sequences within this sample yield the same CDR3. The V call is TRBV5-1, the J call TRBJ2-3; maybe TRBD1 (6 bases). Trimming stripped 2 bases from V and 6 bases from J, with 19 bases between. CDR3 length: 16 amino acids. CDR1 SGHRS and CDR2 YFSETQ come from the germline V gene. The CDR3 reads CASSLNSGTWFDTQYF. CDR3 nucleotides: TGCGCCAGCAGCTTAAACTCAGGGACATGGTTCGATACGCAGTATTTT.

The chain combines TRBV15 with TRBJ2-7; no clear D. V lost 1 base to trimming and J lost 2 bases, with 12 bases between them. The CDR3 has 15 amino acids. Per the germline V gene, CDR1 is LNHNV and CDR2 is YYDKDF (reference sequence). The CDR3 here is CATSRGGGLTYEQYF. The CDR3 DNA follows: TGTGCCACCAGCAGAGGAGGCGGCTTAACCTACGAGCAGTACTTC.

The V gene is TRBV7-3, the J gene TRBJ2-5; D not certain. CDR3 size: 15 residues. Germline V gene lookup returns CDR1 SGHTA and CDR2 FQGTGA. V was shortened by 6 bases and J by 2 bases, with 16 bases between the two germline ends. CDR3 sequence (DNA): TGTGCCAGCAGTCCTACGATGGGGATGCAAGAGACCCAGTACTTC. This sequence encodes CASSPTMGMQETQYF.

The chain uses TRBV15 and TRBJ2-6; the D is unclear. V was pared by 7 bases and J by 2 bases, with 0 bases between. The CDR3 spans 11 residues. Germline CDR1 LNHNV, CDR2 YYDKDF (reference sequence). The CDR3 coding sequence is TGTGCCACCACTGGGGCCAACGTCCTGACTTTC. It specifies CATTGANVLTF.

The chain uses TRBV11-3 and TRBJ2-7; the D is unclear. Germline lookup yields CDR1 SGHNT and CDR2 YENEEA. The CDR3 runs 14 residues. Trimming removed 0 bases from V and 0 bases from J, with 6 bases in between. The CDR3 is CASSLDPSSYEQYF. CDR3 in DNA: TGTGCCAGCAGCTTAGACCCGAGCTCCTACGAGCAGTACTTC. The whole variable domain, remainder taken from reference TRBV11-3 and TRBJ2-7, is EAGVVQSPRYKIIEKKQPVAFWCNPISGHNTLYWYLQNLGQGPELLIRYENEEAVDDSQLPKDRFSAERLKGVDSTLKIQPAELGDSAVYLCASSLDPSSYEQYFGPGTRLTVT.

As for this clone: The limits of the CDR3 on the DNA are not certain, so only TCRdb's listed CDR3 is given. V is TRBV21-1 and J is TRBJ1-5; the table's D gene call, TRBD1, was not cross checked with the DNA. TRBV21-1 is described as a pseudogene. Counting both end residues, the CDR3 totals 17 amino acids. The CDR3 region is CASSKAFGRGSNQPQHF.

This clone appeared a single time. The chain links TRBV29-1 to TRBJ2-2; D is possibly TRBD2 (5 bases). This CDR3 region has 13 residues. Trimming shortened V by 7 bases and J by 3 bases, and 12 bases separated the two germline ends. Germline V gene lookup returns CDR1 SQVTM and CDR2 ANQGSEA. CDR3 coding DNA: TGCAGCGGCGGGTATGTGGACACCGGGGAGCTGTTTTTT. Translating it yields CSGGYVDTGELFF.

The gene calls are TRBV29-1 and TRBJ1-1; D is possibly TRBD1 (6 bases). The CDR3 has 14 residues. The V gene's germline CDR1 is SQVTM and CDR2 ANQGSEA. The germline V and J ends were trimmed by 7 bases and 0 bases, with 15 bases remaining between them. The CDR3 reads CSGRGGQMNTEAFF. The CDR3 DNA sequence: TGCAGCGGGCGCGGAGGACAGATGAACACTGAAGCTTTCTTT.

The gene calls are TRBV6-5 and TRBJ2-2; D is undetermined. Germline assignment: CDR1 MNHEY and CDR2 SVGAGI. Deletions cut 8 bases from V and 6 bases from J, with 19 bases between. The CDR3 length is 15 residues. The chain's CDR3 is CASLAGWAGPGELFF. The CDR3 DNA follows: TGTGCCAGCCTCGCCGGATGGGCAGGACCCGGGGAGCTGTTTTTT.

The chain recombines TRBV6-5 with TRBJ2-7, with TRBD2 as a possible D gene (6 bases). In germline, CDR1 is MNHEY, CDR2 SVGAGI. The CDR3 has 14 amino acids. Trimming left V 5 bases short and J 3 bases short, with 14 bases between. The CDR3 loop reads CASSLTGGFYEQYF. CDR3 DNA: TGTGCCAGCAGTCTCACCGGGGGTTTCTACGAGCAGTACTTC.

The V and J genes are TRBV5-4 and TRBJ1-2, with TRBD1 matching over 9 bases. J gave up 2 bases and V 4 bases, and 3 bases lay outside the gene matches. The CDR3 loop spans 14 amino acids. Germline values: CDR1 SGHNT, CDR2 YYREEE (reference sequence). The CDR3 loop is CASSPGTGNYGYTF. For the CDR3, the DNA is TGTGCCAGCAGCCCCGGGACAGGGAACTATGGCTACACCTTC.

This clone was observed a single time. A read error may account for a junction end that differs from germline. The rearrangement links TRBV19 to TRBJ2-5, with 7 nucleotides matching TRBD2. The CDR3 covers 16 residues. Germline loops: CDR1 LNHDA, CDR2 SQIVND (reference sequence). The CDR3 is CARSMTSWKRQETQYF. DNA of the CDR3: TGTGCCAGAAGTATGACTAGCTGGAAACGGCAAGAGACCCAGTACTTC.

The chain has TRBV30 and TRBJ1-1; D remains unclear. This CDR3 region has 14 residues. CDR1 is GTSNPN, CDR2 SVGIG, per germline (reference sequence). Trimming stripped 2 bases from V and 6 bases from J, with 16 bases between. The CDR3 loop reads CAWSPGAADPEAFF. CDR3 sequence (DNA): TGTGCCTGGAGTCCTGGCGCAGCCGACCCTGAAGCTTTCTTT.

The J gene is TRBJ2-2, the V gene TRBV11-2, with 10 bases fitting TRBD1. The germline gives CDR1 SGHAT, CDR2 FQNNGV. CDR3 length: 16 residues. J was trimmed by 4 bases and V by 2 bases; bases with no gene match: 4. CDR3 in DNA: TGTGCCAGCAGCTTACCCGGGACAGGGGTCACCGGGGAGCTGTTTTTT. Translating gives CASSLPGTGVTGELFF.

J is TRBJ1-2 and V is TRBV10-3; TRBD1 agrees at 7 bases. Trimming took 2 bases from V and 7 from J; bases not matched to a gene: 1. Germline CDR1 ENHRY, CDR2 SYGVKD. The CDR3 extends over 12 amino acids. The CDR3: CAISEDRVGYTF. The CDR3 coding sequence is TGTGCCATCAGTGAGGACAGGGTTGGCTACACCTTC.

CDR3 sequence reads: CASSHLSGGGYEQYF. CDR3 DNA: TGCGCCAGCAGCCATCTTTCGGGTGGTGGCTACGAGCAGTACTTC. The chain couples TRBV4-3 to TRBJ2-7; no clear D gene. The CDR3 is 15 residues long. Trimming removed 3 bases from V and 3 bases from J, with 15 bases in between. The germline V gene has CDR1 LGHNA and CDR2 YSLEER.

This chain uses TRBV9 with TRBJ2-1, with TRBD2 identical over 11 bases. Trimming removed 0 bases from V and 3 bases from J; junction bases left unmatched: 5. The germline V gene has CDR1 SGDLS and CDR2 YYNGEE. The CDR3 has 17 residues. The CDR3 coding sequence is TGTGCCAGCAGCGTAGCACCGGGACTAGCGGACTACAATGAGCAGTTCTTC. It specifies CASSVAPGLADYNEQFF.

CDR3 in amino acids: CASSFGPFTDTQYF. In DNA, the CDR3 is TGTGCCAGCAGTTTTGGCCCATTCACAGATACGCAGTATTTT. The chain links TRBV27 to TRBJ2-3, with D hard to call. Germline CDR1 is MNHEY and CDR2 is SMNVEV (reference sequence). Trimming took 3 bases from V and 2 from J, leaving 9 bases between them. The CDR3 covers 14 residues.

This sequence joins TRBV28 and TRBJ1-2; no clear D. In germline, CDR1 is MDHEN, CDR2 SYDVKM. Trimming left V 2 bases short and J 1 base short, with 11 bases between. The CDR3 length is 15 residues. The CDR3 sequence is CASSLRQAVNYGYTF. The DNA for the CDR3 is TGTGCCAGCAGTTTAAGGCAGGCGGTTAACTATGGCTACACCTTC.

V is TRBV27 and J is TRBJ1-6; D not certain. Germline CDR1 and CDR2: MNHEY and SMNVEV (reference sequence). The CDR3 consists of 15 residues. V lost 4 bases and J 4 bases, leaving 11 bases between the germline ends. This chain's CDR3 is CASSSTFTYNSPLHF. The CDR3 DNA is TGTGCCAGCAGTTCTACGTTCACATATAATTCACCCCTCCACTTT.

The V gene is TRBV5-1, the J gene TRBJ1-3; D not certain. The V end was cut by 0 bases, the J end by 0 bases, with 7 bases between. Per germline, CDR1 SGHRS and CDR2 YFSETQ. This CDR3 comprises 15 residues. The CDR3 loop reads CASSLGHSSGNTIYF. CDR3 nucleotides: TGCGCCAGCAGCTTGGGGCATTCCTCTGGAAACACCATATATTTT.

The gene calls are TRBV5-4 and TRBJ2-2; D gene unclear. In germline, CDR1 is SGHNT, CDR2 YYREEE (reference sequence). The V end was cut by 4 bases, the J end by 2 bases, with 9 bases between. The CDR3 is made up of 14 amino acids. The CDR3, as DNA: TGTGCCAGCAGCAGGGAAGTAAACACCGGGGAGCTGTTTTTT. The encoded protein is CASSREVNTGELFF.

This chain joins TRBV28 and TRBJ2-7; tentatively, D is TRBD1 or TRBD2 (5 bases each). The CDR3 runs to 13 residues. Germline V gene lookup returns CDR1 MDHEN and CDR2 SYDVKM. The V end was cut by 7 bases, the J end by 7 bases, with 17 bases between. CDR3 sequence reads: CASTLGTSREQYF. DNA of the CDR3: TGTGCCAGCACCTTGGGGACCTCCAGGGAGCAGTACTTC.